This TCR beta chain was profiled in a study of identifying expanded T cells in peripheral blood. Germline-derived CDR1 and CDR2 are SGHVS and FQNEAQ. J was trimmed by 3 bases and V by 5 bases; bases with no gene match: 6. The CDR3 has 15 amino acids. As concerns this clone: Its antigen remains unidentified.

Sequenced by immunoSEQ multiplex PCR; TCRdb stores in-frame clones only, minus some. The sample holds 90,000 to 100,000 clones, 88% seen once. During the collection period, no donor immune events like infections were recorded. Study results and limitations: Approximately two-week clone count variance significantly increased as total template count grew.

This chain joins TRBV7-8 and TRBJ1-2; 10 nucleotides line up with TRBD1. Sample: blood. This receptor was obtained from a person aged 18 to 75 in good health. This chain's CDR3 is CASSGRDRGDYGYTF. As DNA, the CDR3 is TGTGCCAGCAGCGGGCGGGACAGGGGAGACTATGGCTACACCTTC.